The entry below gives a single TCR beta chain sequence along with its context. Germline V gene data show CDR1 as SGHDT and CDR2 as YYEEEE. CDR3 size: 12 residues. Trimming shortened V by 5 bases and J by 4 bases, and 9 bases separated the two germline ends. Profiling relied on immunoSEQ multiplex PCR, and the TCRdb table lists in-frame clones only, not all of them. The data contain 150,000 to 200,000 clones, less than 85% of them singletons. This record belongs to a study of cytomegalovirus exposure and HLA in healthy donors. Study summary: It was reported in a later analysis that the approximately 110 validation repertoires used the same platform as the 550 to 800 first-cohort repertoires.

Sequences were obtained from PBMCs. The chain has TRBV5-6 and TRBJ1-1, with D perhaps matching TRBD1 (5 bases). The sequence was obtained from a man younger than 35 in good health and CMV-seropositive. The CDR3 loop is CASRDSRTEAFF. The CDR3 coding sequence is TGTGCCAGCAGAGACAGTCGCACTGAAGCTTTCTTT.